The 21 T cell receptor beta chains in this list originate from one sample, sequenced in a study of Ad26.COV2.S vaccination and SARS-CoV-2 variants. Treatment meaning: 15 to 20 received Ad26.COV2.S at low or high dose, single or two shots; about 5 received placebo; per-sample allocation not given. After the first vaccine or placebo injection, samples were drawn on day 63. Assay: immunoSEQ multiplex PCR; the TCRdb copy retains only in-frame clones and omits some. This table holds about 440,000 clones, about 83% found once. This material consisted of peripheral blood, taken in a trial of Ad26.COV2.S vaccine versus placebo. These receptors were collected from a person between 18 and 65 years old who received the Ad26.COV2.S COVID-19 vaccine or a placebo.

The rearrangement joins TRBV11-3 to TRBJ2-2; D is unresolved. V lost 5 bases, J lost 6 bases, and 13 bases lay in between. Germline V CDR1 and CDR2: SGHNT, YENEEA. CDR3 length equals 14 residues. The CDR3 spells CASSARLAPGELFF. The CDR3 DNA reads TGTGCCAGCAGCGCCCGACTTGCCCCCGGGGAGCTGTTTTTT.

The rearrangement uses TRBV3-1 (or the pseudogene TRBV3-2) and TRBJ2-3; unclear D gene. Germline CDR1 is LGHDT and CDR2 is YNNKEL (reference sequence). Trimming left V 4 bases short and J 0 bases short, with 17 bases between. The CDR3 loop spans 17 amino acids. CDR3 DNA sequence: TGTGCCAGCAGCCCCCCCGGCCAAGCGACTAGCACAGATACGCAGTATTTT. Protein: CASSPPGQATSTDTQYF.

CDR3 sequence (DNA): TGTGCCCGAGCTGCTTTCCGGAGCACTGAAGCTTTCTTT. Translated: CARAAFRSTEAFF. J is TRBJ1-1 and V is TRBV30; D is uncertain. Germline loops: CDR1 GTSNPN, CDR2 SVGIG (reference sequence). CDR3 length: 13 residues. V lost 8 bases, J lost 4 bases, and 17 bases lay in between.

This chain links TRBV7-9 with TRBJ1-5; D is perhaps TRBD1 (5 bases). The CDR3 runs 17 residues. Germline-derived CDR1 and CDR2 are SEHNR and FQNEAQ (reference sequence). V dropped 4 bases and J dropped 7 bases, with 23 bases sitting between them. The CDR3 is CASSSRRPGLGGQPQHF. CDR3 nucleotide sequence: TGTGCCAGCAGCTCAAGGCGTCCGGGACTCGGGGGGCAGCCCCAGCATTTT.

The V call is TRBV7-2, the J call TRBJ2-2; TRBD2 might be the D (6 bases). This CDR3 has 17 residues. Looked up from germline, CDR1 is SGHTA and CDR2 is FQGNSA. V was shortened by 4 bases and J by 2 bases, with 17 bases between the two germline ends. The CDR3 DNA is TGTGCCAGCAGCTCTCGACCGGGACTCTTAAACACCGGGGAGCTGTTTTTT. The encoded protein is CASSSRPGLLNTGELFF.

This chain uses TRBV28 with TRBJ2-6, with TRBD1 identical over 7 bases. The CDR3 extends over 19 amino acids. The V segment lost 7 bases and the J segment 0 bases; nucleotides outside the gene matches: 15. The germline V gene encodes CDR1 MDHEN and CDR2 SYDVKM. CDR3 coding DNA: TGTGCCAGCACCCTGGCCGGGACAGTATCTTTCTCTGGGGCCAACGTCCTGACTTTC. Its protein product is CASTLAGTVSFSGANVLTF.

This sequence joins TRBV29-1 and TRBJ1-1; 7 bases line up with TRBD1. The V and J ends lost 5 bases and 0 bases, in that order; junction bases with no gene match: 9. The V gene's germline CDR1 is SQVTM and CDR2 ANQGSEA. CDR3 length equals 15 residues. CDR3 nucleotides: TGCAGCGTTAGCTCAGGGGGGGGGATGAACACTGAAGCTTTCTTT. This gives the protein CSVSSGGGMNTEAFF.

The chain couples TRBV6-5 to TRBJ2-7, with TRBD2 matching over 8 bases. The CDR3 covers 12 residues. CDR1 is MNHEY and CDR2 is SVGAGI in the germline V gene. J was trimmed by 3 bases and V by 10 bases; bases with no gene match: 5. The CDR3: CATHSGIYEQYF. In DNA, the CDR3 is TGTGCCACACATAGCGGGATCTACGAGCAGTACTTC.

The V gene is TRBV7-2, the J gene TRBJ2-7, with unresolved D. With 5 bases removed from V and 2 bases from J, the gap between germline ends came to 13 bases. The CDR3 spans 14 residues. Germline values: CDR1 SGHTA, CDR2 FQGNSA. The CDR3 region is CASSQPVGTYEQYF. The CDR3 bases are TGTGCCAGCAGCCAACCCGTGGGAACCTACGAGCAGTACTTC.

This clone was seen only a few times. The rearrangement joins TRBV11-1 to TRBJ2-2; unclear D gene. CDR1 SGHAT and CDR2 FQDESV come from the germline V gene (reference sequence). V lost 0 bases and J lost 6, with 5 bases in between. The CDR3 is 13 residues long. The CDR3 loop is CASSLAGSGELFF. The DNA for the CDR3 is TGTGCCAGCAGCTTAGCAGGGTCCGGGGAGCTGTTTTTT.

The chain employs TRBV5-1 and TRBJ2-3, with TRBD1 as a possible D gene (5 bases). CDR3 size: 16 residues. The V gene's germline CDR1 is SGHRS and CDR2 YFSETQ. The V end was cut by 0 bases, the J end by 2 bases, with 13 bases between. CDR3 region: CASSLEGVVNTDTQYF. The CDR3 DNA is TGCGCCAGCAGCTTGGAAGGGGTGGTAAACACAGATACGCAGTATTTT. The entire variable domain, with the rest obtained from reference TRBV5-1 and TRBJ2-3, is as follows: KAGVTQTPRYLIKTRGQQVTLSCSPISGHRSVSWYQQTPGQGLQFLFEYFSETQRNKGNFPGRFSGRQFSNSRSEMNVSTLELGDSALYLCASSLEGVVNTDTQYFGPGTRLTVL.

The gene calls are TRBV5-1 and TRBJ1-1; maybe TRBD1 (5 bases). Trimming pared 4 bases from V and 4 bases from J, leaving 11 bases between. The CDR3 covers 13 residues. Germline V gives CDR1 SGHRS, CDR2 YFSETQ. Written as DNA, the CDR3 is TGCGCCAGCAGCGCCAGGGTGGGCACTGAAGCTTTCTTT. It codes for CASSARVGTEAFF.

CDR3: CASSQRAGTGPHEQYF. DNA for the CDR3: TGCGCCAGCAGCCAGAGAGCCGGGACAGGGCCTCACGAGCAGTACTTC. This chain links TRBV4-1 with TRBJ2-7, with 9 bases matching TRBD1. J gave up 5 bases and V 3 bases, and 11 bases lay outside the gene matches. This CDR3 contains 16 residues. Germline V lookup: CDR1 MGHRA, CDR2 YSYEKL.

The chain employs TRBV2 and TRBJ1-5; no clear D gene. CDR3 length: 13 amino acids. With 7 bases removed from V and 6 bases from J, the gap between germline ends came to 13 bases. Germline CDR1 is SNHLY and CDR2 is FYNNEI. Written as DNA, the CDR3 is TGTGCCAGCATCCTAGGAATTGGTCAGCCCCAGCATTTT. Translated, it gives CASILGIGQPQHF.

The chain recombines TRBV7-7 with TRBJ2-2; the match to TRBD2 covers 11 bases. The CDR3 extends over 15 amino acids. Germline V CDR1 and CDR2: SSHAT, FNYEAQ (reference sequence). The J segment lost 6 bases and the V segment lost 5 bases, leaving 5 bases of the junction unmatched. The DNA of the CDR3 is TGTGCCAGCAGCCAGACTAGCGGGATCGCCGGGGAGCTGTTTTTT. Protein sequence: CASSQTSGIAGELFF.

The V gene is TRBV2, the J gene TRBJ2-1; 9 bases align to TRBD1. CDR1 and CDR2 (germline): SNHLY, FYNNEI. This CDR3 is built from 15 residues. J was trimmed by 8 bases and V by 7 bases; bases with no gene match: 12. The CDR3: CASKVGTGRNYEQFF. Written as DNA, the CDR3 is TGTGCCAGCAAAGTTGGGACAGGGAGGAACTATGAGCAGTTCTTC. Based on the CDR3 plus reference TRBV2 and TRBJ2-1, the full variable domain is EPEVTQTPSHQVTQMGQEVILRCVPISNHLYFYWYRQILGQKVEFLVSFYNNEISEKSEIFDDQFSVERPDGSNFTLKIRSTKLEDSAMYFCASKVGTGRNYEQFFGPGTRLTVL.

This clone was detected only a few times. The gene calls are TRBV5-1 and TRBJ2-6; 8 nucleotides align to TRBD2. With 2 bases clipped from V and 3 bases from J, the junction kept 10 bases outside the gene matches. The length of the CDR3 is 18 residues. CDR1 and CDR2 (germline): SGHRS, YFSETQ. The CDR3 sequence is CASSFLSSGRRGANVLTF. In nucleotides, the CDR3 is TGCGCCAGCAGCTTTCTCTCGAGCGGGAGACGTGGGGCCAACGTCCTGACTTTC.

This chain joins TRBV7-8 and TRBJ1-6; D might be TRBD1 (6 bases). The CDR3 is 13 amino acids. Per germline, CDR1 SGHVS and CDR2 FQNEAQ. Trimming shortened V by 5 bases and J by 10 bases, and 12 bases separated the two germline ends. The CDR3 reads CASSRGLQSPLHF. The CDR3 nucleotides are TGTGCCAGCAGCCGGGGGCTTCAGTCACCCCTCCACTTT.

The chain carries TRBV28 and TRBJ1-3; possibly TRBD1 for D (6 bases). Germline loops: CDR1 MDHEN, CDR2 SYDVKM. Trimming removed 3 bases at V and 2 bases at J, with 14 bases between. This CDR3 has 16 residues. DNA of the CDR3: TGTGCCAGCAGTTTCGGCCAGGGGTGGACTGGAAACACCATATATTTT. Translated: CASSFGQGWTGNTIYF.

The chain uses TRBV6-4 and TRBJ1-2; possible D gene TRBD1, 5 bases. The germline CDR1 and CDR2 sequences are MRHNA and SNTAGT. V dropped 5 bases and J dropped 8 bases, with 15 bases sitting between them. The CDR3 loop spans 13 amino acids. Written as DNA, the CDR3 is TGTGCCAGCAGTCCTCAGGGCCTGAACGGCTACACCTTC. This translates into CASSPQGLNGYTF.

The rearrangement uses TRBV6-5 and TRBJ1-2; 9 nucleotides match TRBD1. V lost 2 bases to trimming and J lost 2 bases; unmatched junction nucleotides: 6. Germline V gene sequence: CDR1 MNHEY, CDR2 SVGAGI. The CDR3 consists of 16 residues. The CDR3 here is CASSYGTGLSNYGYTF. The DNA of the CDR3 is TGTGCCAGCAGTTACGGGACAGGGCTCTCAAACTATGGCTACACCTTC.